A selection of T cell receptor beta chains follows, all from one sample in a study of blood T cell repertoires in COVID-19. Profiling relied on immunoSEQ multiplex PCR, and the TCRdb table lists in-frame clones only, not all of them. In the table there are fewer than 250,000 clones, 75% to 85% of which are singletons. The sample comprised peripheral blood. The receptors were gathered from a human donor in a cohort sampled during active COVID-19. CDR3s include the opening cysteine and the closing phenylalanine or tryptophan. D genes are given only for firm matches. A clone size is listed for some rows: how often the clone was seen (once, few, many), or a class if it is expanded.

J: TRBJ1-1
D: .
V: TRBV2
size: .
CDR3: CASSENWGGTEAFF
DNA: TGTGCCAGCAGTGAAAATTGGGGCGGCACTGAAGCTTTCTTT

J: TRBJ2-1
D: .
V: TRBV24-1
size: .
CDR3: CATSEGGYNEQFF
DNA: TGTGCCACCAGTGAGGGGGGTTACAATGAGCAGTTCTTC

J: TRBJ2-5
D: .
V: TRBV6-1
size: .
CDR3: CASSEILGARETQYF
DNA: TGTGCCAGCAGTGAAATATTGGGGGCTCGAGAGACCCAGTACTTC

J: TRBJ1-1
D: .
V: TRBV5-7
size: .
CDR3: CASSLDRGENQNTEAFF
DNA: TGTGCCAGCAGCTTGGATAGGGGCGAAAACCAGAACACTGAAGCTTTCTTT

J: TRBJ2-3
D: .
V: TRBV5-4
size: .
CDR3: CASSTKEEVVPDTQYF
DNA: TGTGCCAGCAGCACCAAGGAGGAAGTGGTCCCAGATACGCAGTATTTT

J: TRBJ2-7
D: TRBD1
V: TRBV6-5
size: .
CDR3: CASSRADRGSYEQYF
DNA: TGTGCCAGCAGTAGAGCGGACAGGGGCTCCTACGAGCAGTACTTC

J: TRBJ2-1
D: TRBD2
V: TRBV28
size: .
CDR3: CASSFREGRENEQFF
DNA: TGTGCCAGCAGTTTCCGGGAGGGCCGGGAGAATGAGCAGTTCTTC

J: TRBJ2-5
D: TRBD1
V: TRBV24-1
size: .
CDR3: CATSDPTGGGETQYF
DNA: TGTGCCACCAGTGACCCGACAGGGGGGGGAGAGACCCAGTACTTC

J: TRBJ2-5
D: .
V: TRBV5-1
size: .
CDR3: CASRRDQETQYF
DNA: TGCGCCAGCAGACGAGATCAAGAGACCCAGTACTTC

J: TRBJ2-6
D: TRBD1
V: TRBV15
size: .
CDR3: CAPSKGGTGANVLTF
DNA: TGTGCCCCATCTAAAGGGGGCACTGGGGCCAACGTCCTGACTTTC

J: TRBJ1-1
D: .
V: TRBV12-3/TRBV12-4
size: .
CDR3: CASSLRQNTEAFF
DNA: TGTGCCAGCAGTTTGCGGCAGAACACTGAAGCTTTCTTT

J: TRBJ2-1
D: TRBD2
V: TRBV6-2/TRBV6-3
size: few
CDR3: CASSYLVGGLAVYNEQFF
DNA: TGTGCCAGCAGTTATTTGGTCGGGGGACTAGCGGTCTACAATGAGCAGTTCTTC

J: TRBJ2-7
D: .
V: TRBV6-5
size: .
CDR3: CASSSPGSNYEQYF
DNA: TGTGCCAGCAGTTCACCGGGGTCTAATTACGAGCAGTACTTC

J: TRBJ1-5
D: .
V: TRBV19
size: once
CDR3: CASRRAGQPQHF
DNA: TGTGCCAGTAGAAGGGCAGGGCAGCCCCAGCATTTT

J: TRBJ2-1
D: .
V: TRBV7-4
size: .
CDR3: CASSLGGLGPCEQFF
DNA: TGTGCCAGCAGCCTAGGGGGGCTAGGGCCTTGTGAGCAGTTCTTC

J: TRBJ2-1
D: TRBD1
V: TRBV18
size: .
CDR3: CASSPGQGVNEQFF
DNA: TGTGCCAGCTCACCGGGACAGGGGGTAAATGAGCAGTTCTTC

J: TRBJ2-1
D: TRBD2
V: TRBV6-4
size: once
CDR3: CASSQRENNEQFF
DNA: TGTGCCAGCAGCCAGCGGGAGAACAATGAGCAGTTCTTC

J: TRBJ1-6
D: .
V: TRBV3-1/TRBV3-2
size: .
CDR3: CASSQSTRYNSPLHF
DNA: TGTGCCAGCAGCCAGAGTACCCGCTATAATTCACCCCTCCACTTT

J: TRBJ2-7
D: TRBD2
V: TRBV19
size: few
CDR3: CASKVVAGGPDRSYEQYF
DNA: TGTGCCAGTAAAGTTGTGGCGGGAGGGCCGGACCGATCCTACGAGCAGTACTTC

J: TRBJ1-1
D: .
V: TRBV6-5
size: few
CDR3: CASSYSQGLTEAFF
DNA: TGTGCCAGCAGTTACTCTCAGGGGTTGACTGAAGCTTTCTTT

J: TRBJ2-7
D: .
V: TRBV6-6
size: .
CDR3: CASSYSTQTYEQYF
DNA: TGTGCCAGCAGTTACTCGACTCAGACCTACGAGCAGTACTTC

J: TRBJ1-5
D: .
V: TRBV19
size: many
CDR3: CASSIGSTGNQPQHF
DNA: TGTGCCAGTAGTATAGGCAGCACAGGGAATCAGCCCCAGCATTTT

J: TRBJ1-3
D: .
V: TRBV9
size: .
CDR3: CASSPRGVGDTIYF
DNA: TGTGCCAGCAGCCCCCGGGGGGTTGGGGACACCATATATTTT

J: TRBJ1-5
D: .
V: TRBV5-6
size: .
CDR3: CASSRGEFGQPQHF
DNA: TGTGCCAGCAGCCGGGGGGAATTTGGTCAGCCCCAGCATTTT

J: TRBJ1-4
D: TRBD1
V: TRBV10-3
size: .
CDR3: CAISRQGGSEKLFF
DNA: TGTGCCATCAGTAGACAGGGGGGGAGTGAAAAACTGTTTTTT

J: TRBJ2-6
D: .
V: TRBV4-2
size: .
CDR3: CASSQEDSRVFSGANVLTF
DNA: TGTGCCAGCAGCCAAGAGGATAGCCGTGTTTTCTCTGGGGCCAACGTCCTGACTTTC

J: TRBJ1-2
D: TRBD1
V: TRBV14
size: .
CDR3: CASSQDRTGGFYGYTF
DNA: TGTGCCAGCAGCCAAGATAGGACAGGCGGCTTCTATGGCTACACCTTC

J: TRBJ1-2
D: TRBD1
V: TRBV19
size: .
CDR3: CASTRDRGPGYTF
DNA: TGTGCCAGTACCCGGGACAGGGGGCCTGGCTACACCTTC

J: TRBJ2-5
D: TRBD1
V: TRBV5-1
size: .
CDR3: CASSYGQGEETQYF
DNA: TGCGCCAGCAGTTATGGACAGGGGGAAGAGACCCAGTACTTC

J: TRBJ2-2
D: .
V: TRBV19
size: .
CDR3: CASSSGTPRGYGELFF
DNA: TGTGCCAGTAGTAGCGGGACTCCCCGAGGATATGGGGAGCTGTTTTTT

J: TRBJ2-5
D: .
V: TRBV5-1
size: once
CDR3: CASSYRPNRGETQYF
DNA: TGCGCCAGCAGTTACCGACCGAATCGAGGGGAGACCCAGTACTTC

J: TRBJ1-5
D: TRBD1
V: TRBV18
size: .
CDR3: CASSLTGMFQPQHF
DNA: TGTGCCAGCTCTCTGACAGGGATGTTTCAGCCCCAGCATTTT

J: TRBJ1-4
D: .
V: TRBV4-1
size: few
CDR3: CASSQPGRGRHEKLFF
DNA: TGCGCCAGCAGCCAACCCGGGAGGGGAAGGCATGAAAAACTGTTTTTT

J: TRBJ2-2
D: .
V: TRBV6-5
size: .
CDR3: CASINREGITGELFF
DNA: TGTGCCAGCATAAACAGGGAGGGTATCACCGGGGAGCTGTTTTTT

J: TRBJ1-1
D: .
V: TRBV5-1
size: .
CDR3: CASSLEMRTEAFF
DNA: TGCGCCAGCAGCTTGGAGATGCGGACTGAAGCTTTCTTT

J: TRBJ2-1
D: TRBD2
V: TRBV5-4
size: .
CDR3: CASSGAGGPYEQFF
DNA: TGTGCCAGCAGCGGGGCGGGAGGGCCATATGAGCAGTTCTTC

J: TRBJ1-2
D: TRBD1
V: TRBV6-5
size: .
CDR3: CASRPTGEVGYGYTF
DNA: TGTGCCAGCAGACCCACAGGGGAGGTGGGCTATGGCTACACCTTC

J: TRBJ1-3
D: TRBD1
V: TRBV28
size: .
CDR3: CASRDSPTSGNTIYF
DNA: TGTGCCAGCCGGGACAGCCCGACTTCTGGAAACACCATATATTTT

J: TRBJ2-7
D: .
V: TRBV28
size: .
CDR3: CASSLLQGYEQYF
DNA: TGTGCCAGCAGTTTATTACAGGGCTACGAGCAGTACTTC

J: TRBJ2-5
D: .
V: TRBV4-1
size: .
CDR3: CASSQDSWRARQETQYF
DNA: TGCGCCAGCAGCCAAGATAGCTGGCGGGCCCGGCAAGAGACCCAGTACTTC

J: TRBJ1-1
D: .
V: TRBV10-2
size: .
CDR3: CATQGVGTEAFF
DNA: TGCGCCACCCAGGGTGTGGGCACTGAAGCTTTCTTT

J: TRBJ1-1
D: .
V: TRBV5-4
size: .
CDR3: CASSPVGGAEAFF
DNA: TGTGCCAGCAGCCCCGTGGGGGGGGCTGAAGCTTTCTTT

J: TRBJ2-3
D: .
V: TRBV11-2
size: .
CDR3: CASSLVAHTDTQYF
DNA: TGTGCCAGCAGCTTAGTGGCTCACACAGATACGCAGTATTTT

J: TRBJ2-3
D: .
V: TRBV19
size: .
CDR3: CASSTIQSDTQYF
DNA: TGTGCCAGTAGTACCATACAGTCAGATACGCAGTATTTT

J: TRBJ1-1
D: TRBD1
V: TRBV5-8
size: .
CDR3: CASSRKGQGRSTEAFF
DNA: TGTGCCAGCAGCAGAAAAGGACAGGGCCGCAGCACTGAAGCTTTCTTT

J: TRBJ2-7
D: .
V: TRBV11-2
size: .
CDR3: CASSLDWSSYEQYF
DNA: TGTGCCAGCAGCTTGGACTGGAGCTCCTACGAGCAGTACTTC

J: TRBJ2-7
D: .
V: TRBV3-1/TRBV3-2
size: .
CDR3: CASSQGDQRPSSYEQYF
DNA: TGTGCCAGCAGCCAAGGAGACCAGAGGCCCTCTTCCTACGAGCAGTACTTC

J: TRBJ1-4
D: .
V: TRBV29-1
size: .
CDR3: CSATVEGRNEKLFF
DNA: TGCAGCGCCACGGTGGAGGGTCGCAATGAAAAACTGTTTTTT

J: TRBJ2-3
D: .
V: TRBV5-6
size: .
CDR3: CASSLVSGPTDTQYF
DNA: TGTGCCAGCAGCTTGGTTTCAGGTCCCACAGATACGCAGTATTTT

J: TRBJ1-3
D: TRBD1
V: TRBV6-6
size: .
CDR3: CASRSDRDFSGNTIYF
DNA: TGTGCCAGCAGATCGGACAGGGATTTCTCTGGAAACACCATATATTTT

J: TRBJ1-2
D: TRBD1
V: TRBV4-1
size: once
CDR3: CASSQDDRASGYTF
DNA: TGCGCCAGCAGCCAAGATGACAGGGCAAGTGGCTACACCTTC

J: TRBJ2-3
D: TRBD2
V: TRBV5-8
size: .
CDR3: CASSLLAGPTDTQYF
DNA: TGTGCCAGCAGCTTATTAGCGGGACCCACAGATACGCAGTATTTT

J: TRBJ2-2
D: TRBD2
V: TRBV30
size: .
CDR3: CAWSRDGLAGGSGELFF
DNA: TGTGCCTGGAGCAGAGATGGACTAGCGGGGGGGTCCGGGGAGCTGTTTTTT

J: TRBJ2-7
D: .
V: TRBV5-4
size: .
CDR3: CASSLTTDERYF
DNA: TGTGCCAGCAGCTTGACGACTGACGAAAGGTACTTC

J: TRBJ2-1
D: TRBD2
V: TRBV5-8
size: .
CDR3: CASSLTGTSGSRSHYNEQFF
DNA: TGTGCCAGCAGCTTGACCGGGACTAGCGGGTCCCGGAGTCACTACAATGAGCAGTTCTTC

J: TRBJ2-7
D: TRBD1
V: TRBV29-1
size: .
CDR3: CSVDGQGAGEQYF
DNA: TGCAGCGTTGACGGACAGGGGGCAGGCGAGCAGTACTTC

J: TRBJ2-5
D: TRBD2
V: TRBV11-2
size: .
CDR3: CASRSIAGETQYF
DNA: TGTGCCAGCAGATCTATAGCGGGAGAGACCCAGTACTTC